Below, 15 T cell receptor beta chains from the same sample are listed, as sequenced in a study of shared clonotypes between healthy human individuals. Method: immunoSEQ multiplex PCR; TCRdb's copy keeps in-frame clones and lacks some. Counted here are about 2.1 million clones, about 93% occurring once; the ten biggest clones make up about 1.7%. Naivety among CD8 cells was defined by CD45RO negativity and positive CCR7 selection, thereby excluding terminally differentiated effector memory CD45RA+ cells. Material for sequencing was naive CD8+ T cells from PBMCs. These receptors originate from a man younger than 30 in good health. Some clones in this sample may be carry-over from other donors' samples.

Only one count was recorded for this clone. The V and J genes are TRBV5-1 and TRBJ2-3; no clear D gene. CDR1 and CDR2 from the germline V gene are SGHRS and YFSETQ. This CDR3 is 14 amino acids long. V gave up 5 bases and J gave up 0 bases, with 10 bases separating them. The CDR3, as DNA: TGCGCCAGCAGGGAAGCCATAAGCACAGATACGCAGTATTTT. It specifies CASREAISTDTQYF.

This rearrangement joins TRBV27 to TRBJ2-1; TRBD2 aligns across 16 bases. The CDR3 is 17 residues long. Germline V lookup: CDR1 MNHEY, CDR2 SMNVEV (reference sequence). V lost 8 bases, J lost 8 bases, and 12 bases stayed unmatched. The CDR3 nucleotides are TGTGCCAGCTTCCCGGGACTAGCGGGAGGGCCCAAAGATGAGCAGTTCTTC. Translation: CASFPGLAGGPKDEQFF.

With respect to this clone: Within the sample, other DNA sequences also encode this same CDR3. This chain links TRBV7-8 with TRBJ2-1; 9 bases are a match to TRBD1. V gave up 5 bases and J gave up 6 bases; unmatched junction bases: 2. The CDR3 has 13 amino acids. Germline V lookup: CDR1 SGHVS, CDR2 FQNEAQ. In nucleotides, the CDR3 is TGTGCCAGCAGCCCGGGACAGGGCAATGAGCAGTTCTTC. It encodes CASSPGQGNEQFF.

This clone is a singleton in its sample. This rearrangement joins TRBV14 to TRBJ2-5; 7 bases agree with TRBD1. The junction had 9 bases not matched to a gene; V was cut back by 3 bases and J by 5 bases. Germline V CDR1 and CDR2: SGHDN, FVKESK. This CDR3 contains 15 residues. In nucleotides, the CDR3 is TGTGCCAGCAGCCAGTATCGACAGGGTAGGGAGACCCAGTACTTC. Protein: CASSQYRQGRETQYF. Complete variable domain (other parts from reference TRBV14 and TRBJ2-5): EAGVTQFPSHSVIEKGQTVTLRCDPISGHDNLYWYRRVMGKEIKFLLHFVKESKQDESGMPNNRFLAERTGGTYSTLKVQPAELEDSGVYFCASSQYRQGRETQYFGPGTRLLVL.

This chain connects TRBV27 to TRBJ1-5; 9 bases match TRBD1. CDR3 size: 16 residues. The V and J ends lost 2 bases and 3 bases, in that order; junction bases with no gene match: 5. The germline CDR1 and CDR2 sequences are MNHEY and SMNVEV (reference sequence). CDR3: CASSLPGTGFNQPQHF. In DNA, the CDR3 is TGTGCCAGCAGTTTACCCGGGACAGGGTTCAATCAGCCCCAGCATTTT.

The CDR3 here is CASSLVAGLAGVEQYF. CDR3 bases: TGTGCCAGCAGTTTAGTCGCAGGACTAGCGGGAGTTGAGCAGTACTTC. V and J are TRBV27 and TRBJ2-7, with 13 nucleotides matching TRBD2. V lost 2 bases and J lost 7; bases outside the gene matches: 8. CDR1 and CDR2 (germline): MNHEY, SMNVEV (reference sequence). This CDR3 is 16 amino acids long.

The CDR3 DNA sequence: TGTGCCAGCAGCTTATACGGCGGCGGGAAAACAGATACGCAGTATTTT. Translating gives CASSLYGGGKTDTQYF. J is TRBJ2-3 and V is TRBV7-9; the D gene is possibly TRBD2 (6 bases). Germline CDR1 and CDR2: SEHNR and FQNEAQ (reference sequence). The CDR3 totals 16 residues. V was clipped by 2 bases and J by 3 bases, with 15 bases between them.

This chain joins TRBV29-1 and TRBJ2-1; 14 bases map to TRBD2. Germline-derived CDR1 and CDR2 are SQVTM and ANQGSEA. The V and J ends lost 5 bases and 6 bases, in that order; junction bases with no gene match: 3. The CDR3 consists of 14 residues. The CDR3: CSVPGLAGANEQFF. The CDR3 nucleotides read TGCAGCGTTCCGGGACTAGCGGGAGCCAATGAGCAGTTCTTC.

V is TRBV28 and J is TRBJ1-2; D gene unclear. The CDR3 has 14 amino acids. V lost 4 bases and J lost 4, with 13 bases in between. Germline V gene lookup returns CDR1 MDHEN and CDR2 SYDVKM. The CDR3 region has the DNA TGTGCCAGCAGTTCCCTGGACGGAAGCTATGGCTACACCTTC. Its translation is CASSSLDGSYGYTF.

Note on this clone: The same CDR3 can be traced to other DNA sequences in this sample. The chain uses TRBV11-2 and TRBJ2-1; D not certain. Between the trimmed V and J ends, which lost 3 bases and 7 bases, there was a span of 7 bases. The CDR3 is 12 residues long. Per germline, CDR1 SGHAT and CDR2 FQNNGV. The CDR3 DNA reads as TGTGCCAGCAGCTTCGGAGTTAATGAGCAGTTCTTC. It specifies CASSFGVNEQFF.

Of note for this clone: Other DNA sequences within the sample encode an identical CDR3. V and J are TRBV19 and TRBJ2-7; D unclear. The CDR3 has 13 residues. Trimming shortened V by 1 base and J by 3 bases, and 7 bases separated the two germline ends. Germline lookup yields CDR1 LNHDA and CDR2 SQIVND (reference sequence). CDR3: CASSIGYSYEQYF. CDR3 DNA: TGTGCCAGTAGTATAGGTTACAGCTACGAGCAGTACTTC.

The chain uses TRBV4-1 and TRBJ2-7; 12 bases align to TRBD2. V was clipped by 0 bases and J by 0 bases; unmatched bases: 9. The CDR3 covers 19 residues. Germline CDR1 MGHRA, CDR2 YSYEKL. The CDR3 DNA follows: TGCGCCAGCAGCCAAGATTCGGGACTAGCGGGTCCTTACTCCTACGAGCAGTACTTC. Protein sequence: CASSQDSGLAGPYSYEQYF.

V gene TRBV28 combines with J gene TRBJ1-4; perhaps TRBD1 as D (5 bases). Germline CDR1 and CDR2: MDHEN and SYDVKM. V was pared by 3 bases and J by 8 bases, with 19 bases between. This CDR3 region has 16 residues. CDR3 sequence reads: CASSFRGSPGEEKLFF. Here the CDR3 DNA reads TGTGCCAGCAGTTTTAGGGGCAGCCCGGGCGAAGAAAAACTGTTTTTT.

The gene calls are TRBV5-1 and TRBJ2-2; no definite D call. The ends were cut back, 2 bases at V and 2 bases at J, with 13 bases in the middle. This CDR3 is built from 16 residues. The V gene's germline CDR1 is SGHRS and CDR2 YFSETQ. CDR3 region: CASSLVTRVNTGELFF. The DNA for the CDR3 is TGCGCCAGCAGCTTAGTCACCCGAGTTAACACCGGGGAGCTGTTTTTT.

The genes are TRBV2 and TRBJ2-7, with D possibly being TRBD2 (6 bases). V lost 6 bases and J 3 bases, leaving 9 bases between the germline ends. Looked up from germline, CDR1 is SNHLY and CDR2 is FYNNEI. The CDR3 extends over 12 amino acids. This CDR3 is CASRETSYEQYF. The CDR3 DNA reads TGTGCCAGCAGGGAGACTAGCTACGAGCAGTACTTC.